This is a list of T cell receptor beta chains from one sample in a study of blood T cell repertoires in COVID-19. Some clones are missing from TCRdb's copy, which holds only in-frame ones; the method was immunoSEQ multiplex PCR. The repertoire includes about 140,000 clones, around 85% of them detected once, and less than 3% sits in the top ten. Specimen: peripheral blood. The source of these receptors is a man aged 45 to 65 with acute or convalescent COVID-19. The CDR3 runs from the conserved cysteine through the conserved F or W. The order of the fields is CDR3 protein, V gene, CDR3 length, J gene, D gene, clone size. The D gene is left open where the match is weak. Part of the rows lack a size; the others show once, few, many or a class for expanded clones.

CDR3aa: CASSLSNEKLFF; v_gene: TRBV12-3/TRBV12-4; len: 12; j_gene: TRBJ1-4; d_gene: -; abundance: -
CDR3aa: CASSVYPGGTDTQYF; v_gene: TRBV9; len: 15; j_gene: TRBJ2-3; d_gene: -; abundance: -
CDR3aa: CASSQSGGGVSGELFF; v_gene: TRBV3-1/TRBV3-2; len: 16; j_gene: TRBJ2-2; d_gene: TRBD2; abundance: -
CDR3aa: CASSLAGTATNYGYTF; v_gene: TRBV18; len: 16; j_gene: TRBJ1-2; d_gene: TRBD1; abundance: -
CDR3aa: CAISGTSGGDTQYF; v_gene: TRBV10-3; len: 14; j_gene: TRBJ2-3; d_gene: TRBD2; abundance: -
CDR3aa: CASSQDTGASEAFF; v_gene: TRBV3-1/TRBV3-2; len: 14; j_gene: TRBJ1-1; d_gene: TRBD1; abundance: -
CDR3aa: CASSVLGKTSEQETQYF; v_gene: TRBV9; len: 17; j_gene: TRBJ2-5; d_gene: TRBD2; abundance: few
CDR3aa: CASSIGRGRSTEAFF; v_gene: TRBV19; len: 15; j_gene: TRBJ1-1; d_gene: TRBD1; abundance: -
CDR3aa: CARSYIREPYGPSDEQFF; v_gene: TRBV7-5; len: 18; j_gene: TRBJ2-1; d_gene: -; abundance: -
CDR3aa: CASSLGQVNYGYTF; v_gene: TRBV5-1; len: 14; j_gene: TRBJ1-2; d_gene: -; abundance: -
CDR3aa: CASSLGTGGSPLHF; v_gene: TRBV11-3; len: 14; j_gene: TRBJ1-6; d_gene: TRBD1; abundance: once
CDR3aa: CASSLAGDRSNSPLHF; v_gene: TRBV7-8; len: 16; j_gene: TRBJ1-6; d_gene: TRBD1; abundance: -
CDR3aa: CASSDRGGNTIYF; v_gene: TRBV11-3; len: 13; j_gene: TRBJ1-3; d_gene: TRBD1; abundance: once
CDR3aa: CASSQDLAGTYNEQFF; v_gene: TRBV3-1/TRBV3-2; len: 16; j_gene: TRBJ2-1; d_gene: TRBD2; abundance: -
CDR3aa: CATSIHSGNTIYF; v_gene: TRBV14; len: 13; j_gene: TRBJ1-3; d_gene: -; abundance: -
CDR3aa: CASSELGLGTETQYF; v_gene: TRBV6-1; len: 15; j_gene: TRBJ2-5; d_gene: TRBD2; abundance: once
CDR3aa: CASSEFHSRGSNQPQHF; v_gene: TRBV6-1; len: 17; j_gene: TRBJ1-5; d_gene: TRBD1; abundance: -
CDR3aa: CASSWDRANTEAFF; v_gene: TRBV6-5; len: 14; j_gene: TRBJ1-1; d_gene: TRBD1; abundance: -
CDR3aa: CASSHLTGLAGGPSSYNEQFF; v_gene: TRBV14; len: 21; j_gene: TRBJ2-1; d_gene: TRBD2; abundance: -
CDR3aa: CASSYSGSTEAFF; v_gene: TRBV6-5; len: 13; j_gene: TRBJ1-1; d_gene: -; abundance: -
CDR3aa: CASSGPLNTGELFF; v_gene: TRBV2; len: 14; j_gene: TRBJ2-2; d_gene: -; abundance: -
CDR3aa: CASSLELATSSYEQYF; v_gene: TRBV11-2; len: 16; j_gene: TRBJ2-7; d_gene: -; abundance: -
CDR3aa: CASRTRTGPTGAQYF; v_gene: TRBV28; len: 15; j_gene: TRBJ2-5; d_gene: TRBD1; abundance: -
CDR3aa: CAIRSQGTFNTEAFF; v_gene: TRBV10-3; len: 15; j_gene: TRBJ1-1; d_gene: TRBD1; abundance: few
CDR3aa: CASSSRDRVYEQYF; v_gene: TRBV19; len: 14; j_gene: TRBJ2-7; d_gene: TRBD1; abundance: -
CDR3aa: CASSFLAGVRDTQYF; v_gene: TRBV27; len: 15; j_gene: TRBJ2-3; d_gene: TRBD2; abundance: once
CDR3aa: CASTRTGLSYEQYF; v_gene: TRBV6-6; len: 14; j_gene: TRBJ2-7; d_gene: TRBD1; abundance: -
CDR3aa: CASSHLQGSNTEAFF; v_gene: TRBV4-1; len: 15; j_gene: TRBJ1-1; d_gene: -; abundance: -
CDR3aa: CASSYPSYRYTNTEAFF; v_gene: TRBV6-2/TRBV6-3; len: 17; j_gene: TRBJ1-1; d_gene: -; abundance: -
CDR3aa: CASSLSLAGEQFF; v_gene: TRBV11-3; len: 13; j_gene: TRBJ2-1; d_gene: -; abundance: -
CDR3aa: CASGGQGAFYEQYF; v_gene: TRBV7-8; len: 14; j_gene: TRBJ2-7; d_gene: TRBD1; abundance: -
CDR3aa: CASSLRVSPLHF; v_gene: TRBV7-9; len: 12; j_gene: TRBJ1-6; d_gene: -; abundance: -
CDR3aa: CASSRPRDRGYGELFF; v_gene: TRBV7-9; len: 16; j_gene: TRBJ2-2; d_gene: TRBD1; abundance: -
CDR3aa: CASSGRGSANSPLHF; v_gene: TRBV19; len: 15; j_gene: TRBJ1-6; d_gene: -; abundance: few
CDR3aa: CASSRQTGVKAFF; v_gene: TRBV28; len: 13; j_gene: TRBJ1-1; d_gene: TRBD1; abundance: -
CDR3aa: CASSPGPSNYGYTF; v_gene: TRBV7-2; len: 14; j_gene: TRBJ1-2; d_gene: -; abundance: -
CDR3aa: CASSPIVLETQYF; v_gene: TRBV28; len: 13; j_gene: TRBJ2-5; d_gene: -; abundance: few
CDR3aa: CASSLADGGQEARKTVF; v_gene: TRBV5-1; len: 17; j_gene: TRBJ1-4; d_gene: TRBD1; abundance: -
CDR3aa: CASRTGNQPQHF; v_gene: TRBV6-5; len: 12; j_gene: TRBJ1-5; d_gene: TRBD1; abundance: -
CDR3aa: CASSDWTSTDTQYF; v_gene: TRBV6-2/TRBV6-3; len: 14; j_gene: TRBJ2-3; d_gene: -; abundance: -